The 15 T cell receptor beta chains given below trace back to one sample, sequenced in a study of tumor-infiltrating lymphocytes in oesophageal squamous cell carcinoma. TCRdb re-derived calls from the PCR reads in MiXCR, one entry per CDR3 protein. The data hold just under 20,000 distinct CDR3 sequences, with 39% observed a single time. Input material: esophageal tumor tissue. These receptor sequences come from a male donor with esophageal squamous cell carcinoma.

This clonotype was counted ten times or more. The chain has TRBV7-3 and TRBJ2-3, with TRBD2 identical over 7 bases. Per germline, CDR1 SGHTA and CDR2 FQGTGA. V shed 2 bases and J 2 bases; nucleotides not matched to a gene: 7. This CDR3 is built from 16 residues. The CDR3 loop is CASSLWGGSLTDTQYF. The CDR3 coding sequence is TGTGCCAGCAGCTTATGGGGCGGGAGCCTCACAGATACGCAGTATTTT.

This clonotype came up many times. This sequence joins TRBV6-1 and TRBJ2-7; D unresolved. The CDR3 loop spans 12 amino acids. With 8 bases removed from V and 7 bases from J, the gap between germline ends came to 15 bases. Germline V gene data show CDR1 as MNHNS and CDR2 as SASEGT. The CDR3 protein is CASGSLLREQYF. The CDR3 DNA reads TGTGCCAGCGGATCTCTTTTGAGGGAGCAGTACTTC.

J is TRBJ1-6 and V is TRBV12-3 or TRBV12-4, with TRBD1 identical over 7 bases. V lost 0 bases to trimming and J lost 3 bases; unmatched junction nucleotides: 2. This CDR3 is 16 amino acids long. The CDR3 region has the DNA TGTGCCAGCAGTTTAGCCCAGGGGGTCTATAATTCACCCCTCCACTTT. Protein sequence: CASSLAQGVYNSPLHF.

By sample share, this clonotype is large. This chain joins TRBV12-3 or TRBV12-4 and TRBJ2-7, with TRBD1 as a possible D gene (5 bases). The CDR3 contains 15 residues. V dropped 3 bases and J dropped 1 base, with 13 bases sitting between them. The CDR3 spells CASSLVQGVSYEQYF. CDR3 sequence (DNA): TGTGCCAGCAGTTTGGTTCAGGGCGTTTCCTACGAGCAGTACTTC.

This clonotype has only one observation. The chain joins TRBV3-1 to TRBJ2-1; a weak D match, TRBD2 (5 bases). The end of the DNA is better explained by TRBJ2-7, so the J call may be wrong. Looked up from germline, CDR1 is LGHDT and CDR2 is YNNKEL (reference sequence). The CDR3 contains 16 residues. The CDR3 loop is CASSQDLAGPYNEQYF. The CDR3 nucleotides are TGTGCCAGCAGCCAAGATTTGGCGGGCCCTTACAATGAGCAGTACTTC.

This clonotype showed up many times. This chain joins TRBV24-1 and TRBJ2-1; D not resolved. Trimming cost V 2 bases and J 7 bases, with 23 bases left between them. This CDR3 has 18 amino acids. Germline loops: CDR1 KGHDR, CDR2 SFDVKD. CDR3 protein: CATSDSQQLGRIVNEQFF. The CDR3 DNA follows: TGTGCCACCAGTGATTCCCAACAGCTAGGGCGTATTGTGAATGAGCAGTTCTTC.

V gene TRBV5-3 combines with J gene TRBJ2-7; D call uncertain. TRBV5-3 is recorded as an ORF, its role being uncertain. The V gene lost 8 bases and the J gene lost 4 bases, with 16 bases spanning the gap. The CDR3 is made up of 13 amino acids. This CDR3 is CASHDVESYEQYF. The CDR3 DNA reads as TGTGCCAGCCATGACGTGGAGAGTTACGAGCAGTACTTC.

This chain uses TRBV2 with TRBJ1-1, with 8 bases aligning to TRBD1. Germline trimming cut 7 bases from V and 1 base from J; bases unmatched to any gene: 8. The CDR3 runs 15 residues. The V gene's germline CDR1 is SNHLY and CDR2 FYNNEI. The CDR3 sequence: CASKTDRGWNTEAFF. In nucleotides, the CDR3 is TGTGCCAGCAAGACCGACAGGGGATGGAACACTGAAGCTTTCTTT.

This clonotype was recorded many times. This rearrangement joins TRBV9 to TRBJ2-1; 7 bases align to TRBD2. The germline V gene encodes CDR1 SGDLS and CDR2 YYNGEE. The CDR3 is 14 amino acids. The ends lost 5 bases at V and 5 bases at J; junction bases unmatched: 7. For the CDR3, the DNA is TGTGCCAGCAGTGGAGCGGGGTTTAACAATGAGCAGTTCTTC. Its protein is CASSGAGFNNEQFF.

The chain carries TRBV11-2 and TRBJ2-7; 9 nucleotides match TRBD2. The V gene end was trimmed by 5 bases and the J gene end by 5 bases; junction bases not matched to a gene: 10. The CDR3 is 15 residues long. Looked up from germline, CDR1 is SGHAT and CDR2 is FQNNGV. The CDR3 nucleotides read TGTGCCAGCAGCAACGCGTTAGCGGGAGCCCACGAGCAGTACTTC. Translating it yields CASSNALAGAHEQYF. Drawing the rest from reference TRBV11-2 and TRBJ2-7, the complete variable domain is EAGVAQSPRYKIIEKRQSVAFWCNPISGHATLYWYQQILGQGPKLLIQFQNNGVVDDSQLPKDRFSAERLKGVDSTLKIQPAKLEDSAVYLCASSNALAGAHEQYFGPGTRLTVT.

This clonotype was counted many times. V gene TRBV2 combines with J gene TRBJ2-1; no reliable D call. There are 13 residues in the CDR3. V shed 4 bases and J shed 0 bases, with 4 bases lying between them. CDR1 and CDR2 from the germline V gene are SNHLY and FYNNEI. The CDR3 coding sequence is TGTGCCAGCAGTGTAGGCTCCTACAATGAGCAGTTCTTC. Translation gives CASSVGSYNEQFF.

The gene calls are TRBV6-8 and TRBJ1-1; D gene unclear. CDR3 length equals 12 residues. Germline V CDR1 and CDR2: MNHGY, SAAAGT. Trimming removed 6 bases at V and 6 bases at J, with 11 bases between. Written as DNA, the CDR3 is TGTGCCAGCAGGACACTATTGGCTGAAGCTTTCTTT. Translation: CASRTLLAEAFF.

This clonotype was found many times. CDR3 DNA sequence: TGCGCCAGCAGCTCGGGGCTCCAAGAGACCCAGTACTTC. Translating gives CASSSGLQETQYF. This chain links TRBV5-1 with TRBJ2-5; D possibly uses TRBD1 or TRBD2 (5 bases each). Germline V gene sequence: CDR1 SGHRS, CDR2 YFSETQ. This CDR3 contains 13 residues. Between the trimmed V and J ends, which lost 3 bases and 1 base, there was a span of 7 bases.

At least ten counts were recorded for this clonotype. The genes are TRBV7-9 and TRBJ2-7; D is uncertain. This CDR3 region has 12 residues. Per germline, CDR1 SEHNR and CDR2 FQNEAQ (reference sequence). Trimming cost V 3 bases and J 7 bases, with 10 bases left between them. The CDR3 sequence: CASSLVYVEQYF. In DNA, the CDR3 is TGTGCCAGCAGCTTGGTTTATGTGGAGCAGTACTTC.

CDR3 sequence reads: CASSFGQGTDTQYF. CDR3 coding DNA: TGTGCCAGCAGCTTCGGACAGGGAACAGATACGCAGTATTTT. V gene TRBV11-2 combines with J gene TRBJ2-3, with 8 positions matching TRBD1. The CDR3 is 14 amino acids. The J segment lost 3 bases and the V segment lost 3 bases, leaving 2 bases of the junction unmatched. Germline CDR1 and CDR2: SGHAT and FQNNGV.